The entry below gives a single TCR beta chain sequence along with its context. Its antigen is not known. The sample comes from a study of siplizumab effects on memory and regulatory T cells. Study-wide results and caveats: Siplizumab produced a significant reduction in alloreactive sequences that were traceable to unstimulated CD4+ memory cells. Proof of suppressive function in proliferating Tregs from siplizumab cultures was not established. The authors could not assign a naive or memory phenotype to roughly 75-95% of proliferating CD4+ or CD8+ clones. The naive T cell population seemed more diverse than memory cells and seemed a major contributor to the alloresponse.

Repertoires were generated with immunoSEQ multiplex PCR, while TCRdb's copy carries only in-frame clones and drops some. The table lists about 120,000 clones, 90% to 95% of them singletons. The CDR3 sequence is 16 residues long. Material for sequencing was non-Treg CD4+ T cells sorted from blood. The rearrangement uses TRBV21-1 and TRBJ2-1; the table assigns TRBD2, which was not confirmed against the DNA. TRBV21-1 is noted as a pseudogene. The receptor's source is a human donor in good health. CDR3 loop: CASSKWWRGENGEQFF. DNA for the CDR3: TGTGCCAGCAGCAAATGGTGGCGGGGGGAGAATGGTGAGCAGTTCTTC.